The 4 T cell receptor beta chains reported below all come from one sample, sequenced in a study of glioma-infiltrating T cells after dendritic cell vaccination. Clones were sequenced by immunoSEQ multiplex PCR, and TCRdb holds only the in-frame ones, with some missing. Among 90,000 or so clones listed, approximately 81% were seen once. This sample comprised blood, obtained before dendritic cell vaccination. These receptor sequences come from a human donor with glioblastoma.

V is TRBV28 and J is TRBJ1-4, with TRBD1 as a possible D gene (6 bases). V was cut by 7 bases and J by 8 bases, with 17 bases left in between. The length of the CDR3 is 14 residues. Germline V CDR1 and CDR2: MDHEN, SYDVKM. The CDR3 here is CASIPGGGREKLFF. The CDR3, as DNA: TGTGCCAGCATCCCTGGGGGGGGGCGGGAAAAACTGTTTTTT.

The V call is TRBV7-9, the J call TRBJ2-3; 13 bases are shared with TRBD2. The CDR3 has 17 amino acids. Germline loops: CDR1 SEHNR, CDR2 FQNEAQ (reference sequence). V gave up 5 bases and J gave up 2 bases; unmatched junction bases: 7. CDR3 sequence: CASSPRTSGGHTDTQYF. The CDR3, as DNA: TGTGCCAGCAGCCCGCGGACTAGCGGGGGACACACAGATACGCAGTATTTT.

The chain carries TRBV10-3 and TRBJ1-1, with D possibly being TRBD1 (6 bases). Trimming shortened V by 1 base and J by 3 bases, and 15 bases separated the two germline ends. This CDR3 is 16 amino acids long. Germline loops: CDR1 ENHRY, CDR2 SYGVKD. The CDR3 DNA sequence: TGTGCCATCAGTGAGTTCCAGGGAGGGGGGGACACTGAAGCTTTCTTT. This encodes CAISEFQGGGDTEAFF.

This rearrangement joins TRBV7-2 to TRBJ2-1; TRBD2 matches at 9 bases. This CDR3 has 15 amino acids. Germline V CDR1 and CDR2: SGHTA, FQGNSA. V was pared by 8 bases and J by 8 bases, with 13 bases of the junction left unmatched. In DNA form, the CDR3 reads TGTGCCAGCTCTCCCAGGGTAGCGGGAGCCCATGAGCAGTTCTTC. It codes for CASSPRVAGAHEQFF.